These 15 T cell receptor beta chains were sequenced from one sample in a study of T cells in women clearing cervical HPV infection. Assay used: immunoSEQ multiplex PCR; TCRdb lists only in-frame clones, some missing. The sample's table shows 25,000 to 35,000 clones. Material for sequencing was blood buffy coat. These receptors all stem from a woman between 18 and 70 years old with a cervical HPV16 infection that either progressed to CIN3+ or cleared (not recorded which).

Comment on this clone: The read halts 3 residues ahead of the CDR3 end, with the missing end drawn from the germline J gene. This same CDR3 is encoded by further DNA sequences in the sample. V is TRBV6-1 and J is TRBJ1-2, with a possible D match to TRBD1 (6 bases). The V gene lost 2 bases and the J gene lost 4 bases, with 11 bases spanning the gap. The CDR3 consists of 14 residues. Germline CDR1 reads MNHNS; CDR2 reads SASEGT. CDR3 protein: CASSEPRTAYGYTF. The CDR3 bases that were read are TGTGCCAGCAGTGAACCGAGGACAGCCTATGGC.

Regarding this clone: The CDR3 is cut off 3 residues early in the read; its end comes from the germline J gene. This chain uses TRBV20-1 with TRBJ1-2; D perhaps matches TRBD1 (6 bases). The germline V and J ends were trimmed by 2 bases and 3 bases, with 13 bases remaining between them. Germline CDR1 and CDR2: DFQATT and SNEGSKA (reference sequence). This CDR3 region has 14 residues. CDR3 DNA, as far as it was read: TGCAGTGCTAGACCCGCGGACAGCTACTATGGC. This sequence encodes CSARPADSYYG. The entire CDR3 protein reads CSARPADSYYGYTF.

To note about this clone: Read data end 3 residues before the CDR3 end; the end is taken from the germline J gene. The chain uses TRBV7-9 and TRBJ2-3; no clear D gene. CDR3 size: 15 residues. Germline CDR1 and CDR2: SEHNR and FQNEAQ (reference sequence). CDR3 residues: CASSLDLGLEETQYF. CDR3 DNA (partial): TGTGCCAGCAGCTTAGATCTCGGTTTAGAAGAGACG.

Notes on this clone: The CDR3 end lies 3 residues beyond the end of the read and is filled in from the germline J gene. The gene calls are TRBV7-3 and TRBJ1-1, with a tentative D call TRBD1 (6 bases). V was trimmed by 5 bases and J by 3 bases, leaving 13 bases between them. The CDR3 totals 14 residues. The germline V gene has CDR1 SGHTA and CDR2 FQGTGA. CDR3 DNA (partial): TGTGCCAGCAGCGCACAGGGAAGGCACACTGAA. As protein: CASSAQGRHTE. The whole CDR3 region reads CASSAQGRHTEAFF.

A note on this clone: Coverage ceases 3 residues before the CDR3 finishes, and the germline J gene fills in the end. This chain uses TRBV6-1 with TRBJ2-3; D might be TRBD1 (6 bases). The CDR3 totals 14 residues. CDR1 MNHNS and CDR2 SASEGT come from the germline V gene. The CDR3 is CASSGTVDQETQYF. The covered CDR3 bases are TGTGCCAGCAGTGGGACAGTTGATCAAGAGACG.

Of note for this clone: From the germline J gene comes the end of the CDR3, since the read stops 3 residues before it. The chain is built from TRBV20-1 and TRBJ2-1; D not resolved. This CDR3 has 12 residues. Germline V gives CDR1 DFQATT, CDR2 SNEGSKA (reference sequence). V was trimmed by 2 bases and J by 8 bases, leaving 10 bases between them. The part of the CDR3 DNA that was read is TGCAGTGCTAGAAGGGCCGGCGATGAG. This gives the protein CSARRAGDE. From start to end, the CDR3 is CSARRAGDEQFF.

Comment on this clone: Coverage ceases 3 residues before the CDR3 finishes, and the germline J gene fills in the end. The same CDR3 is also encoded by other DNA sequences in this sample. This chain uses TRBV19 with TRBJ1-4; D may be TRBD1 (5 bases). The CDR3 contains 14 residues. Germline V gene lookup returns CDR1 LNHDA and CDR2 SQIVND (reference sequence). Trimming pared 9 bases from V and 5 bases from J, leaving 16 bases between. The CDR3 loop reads CASHRRGLNEKLFF. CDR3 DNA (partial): TGTGCCAGCCACCGTCGGGGGTTGAATGAAAAA.

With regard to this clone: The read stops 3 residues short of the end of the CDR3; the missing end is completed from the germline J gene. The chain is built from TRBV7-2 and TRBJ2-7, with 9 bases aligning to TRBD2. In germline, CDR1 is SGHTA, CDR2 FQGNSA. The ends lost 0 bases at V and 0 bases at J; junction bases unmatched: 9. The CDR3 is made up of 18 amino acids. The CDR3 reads CASSLASGGPGHSYEQYF. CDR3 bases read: TGTGCCAGCAGCTTAGCTAGCGGGGGCCCCGGGCACTCCTACGAG.

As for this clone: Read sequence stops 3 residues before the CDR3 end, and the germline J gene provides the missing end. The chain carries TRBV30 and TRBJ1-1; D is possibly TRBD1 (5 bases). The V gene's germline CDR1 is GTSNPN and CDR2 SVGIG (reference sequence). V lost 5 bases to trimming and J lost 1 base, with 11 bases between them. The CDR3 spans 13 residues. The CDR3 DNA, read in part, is TGTGCCTGGGAACTGGGGGGGAACACTGAA. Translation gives CAWELGGNTE. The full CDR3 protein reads CAWELGGNTEAFF.

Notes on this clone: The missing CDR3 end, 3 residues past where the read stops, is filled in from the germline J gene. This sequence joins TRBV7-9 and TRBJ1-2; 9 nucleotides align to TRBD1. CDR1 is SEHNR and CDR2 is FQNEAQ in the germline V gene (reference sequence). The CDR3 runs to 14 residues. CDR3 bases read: TGTGCCAGCGCAGGGGGGGGACAGGGCTACGGG. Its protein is CASAGGGQGYG. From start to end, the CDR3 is CASAGGGQGYGYTF. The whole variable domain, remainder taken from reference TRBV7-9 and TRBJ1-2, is DTGVSQNPRHKITKRGQNVTFRCDPISEHNRLYWYRQTLGQGPEFLTYFQNEAQLEKSRLLSDRFSAERPKGSFSTLEIQRTEQGDSAMYLCASAGGGQGYGYTFGSGTRLTVV.

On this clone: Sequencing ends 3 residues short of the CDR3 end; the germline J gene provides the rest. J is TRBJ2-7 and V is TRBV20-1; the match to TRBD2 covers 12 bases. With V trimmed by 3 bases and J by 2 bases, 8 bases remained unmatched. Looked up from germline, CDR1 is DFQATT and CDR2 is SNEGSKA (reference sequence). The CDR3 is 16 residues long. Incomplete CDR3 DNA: TGCAGTGCTAGTCTGACACTAGCGGGGGGTACCTACGAG. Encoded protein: CSASLTLAGGTYE. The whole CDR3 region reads CSASLTLAGGTYEQYF.

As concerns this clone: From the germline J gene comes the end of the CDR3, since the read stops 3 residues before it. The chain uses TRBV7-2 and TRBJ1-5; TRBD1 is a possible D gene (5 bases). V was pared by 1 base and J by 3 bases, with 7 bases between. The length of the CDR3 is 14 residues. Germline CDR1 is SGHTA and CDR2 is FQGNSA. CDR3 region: CASSLGGLNQPQHF. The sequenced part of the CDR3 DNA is TGTGCCAGCAGCTTAGGGGGCCTCAATCAGCCC.

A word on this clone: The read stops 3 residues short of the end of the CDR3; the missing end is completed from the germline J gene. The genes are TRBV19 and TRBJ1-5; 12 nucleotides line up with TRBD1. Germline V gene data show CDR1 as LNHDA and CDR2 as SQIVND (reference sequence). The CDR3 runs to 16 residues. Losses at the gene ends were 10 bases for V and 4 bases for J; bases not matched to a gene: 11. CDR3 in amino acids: CATKGDRGRRNQPQHF. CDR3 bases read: TGTGCCACCAAAGGGGACAGGGGGCGACGGAATCAGCCC.

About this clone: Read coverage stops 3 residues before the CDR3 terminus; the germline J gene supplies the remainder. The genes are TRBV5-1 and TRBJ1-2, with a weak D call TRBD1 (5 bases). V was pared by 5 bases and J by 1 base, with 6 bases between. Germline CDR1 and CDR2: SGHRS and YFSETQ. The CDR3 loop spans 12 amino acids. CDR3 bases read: TGCGCCAGCAGGGGACTTAACTATGGC. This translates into CASRGLNYG. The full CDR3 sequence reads CASRGLNYGYTF.

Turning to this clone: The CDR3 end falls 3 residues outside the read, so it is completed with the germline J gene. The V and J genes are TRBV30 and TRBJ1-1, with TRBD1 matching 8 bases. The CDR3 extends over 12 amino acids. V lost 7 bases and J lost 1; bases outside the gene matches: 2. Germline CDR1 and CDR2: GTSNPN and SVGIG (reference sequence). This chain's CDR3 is CASDRENTEAFF. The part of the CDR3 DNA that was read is TGTGCCTCGGACAGGGAGAACACTGAA.